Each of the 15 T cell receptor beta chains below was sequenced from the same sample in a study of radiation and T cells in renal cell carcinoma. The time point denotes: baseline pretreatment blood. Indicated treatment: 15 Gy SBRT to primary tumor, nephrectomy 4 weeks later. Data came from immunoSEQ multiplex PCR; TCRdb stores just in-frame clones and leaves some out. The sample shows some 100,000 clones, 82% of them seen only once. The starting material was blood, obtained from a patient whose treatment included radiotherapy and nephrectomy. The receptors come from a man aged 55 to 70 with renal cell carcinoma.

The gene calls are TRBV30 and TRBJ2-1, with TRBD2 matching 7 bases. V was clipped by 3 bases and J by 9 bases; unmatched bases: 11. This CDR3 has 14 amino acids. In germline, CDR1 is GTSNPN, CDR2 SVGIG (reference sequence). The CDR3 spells CAWRRGSGSPEQFF. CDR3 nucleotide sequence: TGTGCCTGGAGGAGGGGTAGCGGGTCACCTGAGCAGTTCTTC.

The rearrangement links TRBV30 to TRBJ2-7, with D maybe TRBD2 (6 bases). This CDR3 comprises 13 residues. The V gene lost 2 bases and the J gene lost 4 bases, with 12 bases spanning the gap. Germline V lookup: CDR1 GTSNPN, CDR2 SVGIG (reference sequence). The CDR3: CAWSRRGLYEQYF. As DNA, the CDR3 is TGTGCCTGGAGTCGGAGGGGCCTATACGAGCAGTACTTC.

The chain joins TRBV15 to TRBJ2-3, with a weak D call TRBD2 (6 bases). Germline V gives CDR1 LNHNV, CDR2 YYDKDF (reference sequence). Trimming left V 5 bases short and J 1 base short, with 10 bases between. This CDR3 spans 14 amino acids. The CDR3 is CATSPRLGTDTQYF. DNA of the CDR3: TGTGCCACCAGCCCAAGACTAGGCACAGATACGCAGTATTTT.

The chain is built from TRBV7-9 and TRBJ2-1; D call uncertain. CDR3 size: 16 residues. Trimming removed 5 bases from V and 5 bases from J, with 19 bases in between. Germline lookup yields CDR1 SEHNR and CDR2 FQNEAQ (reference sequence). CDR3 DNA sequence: TGTGCCAGCAGCCCCCCCGGGTGGAAACGCAACAATGAGCAGTTCTTC. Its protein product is CASSPPGWKRNNEQFF. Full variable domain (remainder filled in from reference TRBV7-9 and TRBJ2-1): DTGVSQNPRHKITKRGQNVTFRCDPISEHNRLYWYRQTLGQGPEFLTYFQNEAQLEKSRLLSDRFSAERPKGSFSTLEIQRTEQGDSAMYLCASSPPGWKRNNEQFFGPGTRLTVL.

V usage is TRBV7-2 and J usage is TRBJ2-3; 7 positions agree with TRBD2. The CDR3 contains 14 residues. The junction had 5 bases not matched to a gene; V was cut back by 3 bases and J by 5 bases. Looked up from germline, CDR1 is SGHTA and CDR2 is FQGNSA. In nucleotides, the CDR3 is TGTGCCAGCAGCTTGGGAGGGGCGAAAGATACGCAGTATTTT. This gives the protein CASSLGGAKDTQYF. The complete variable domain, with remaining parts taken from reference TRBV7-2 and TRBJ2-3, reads GAGVSQSPSNKVTEKGKDVELRCDPISGHTALYWYRQSLGQGLEFLIYFQGNSAPDKSGLPSDRFSAERTGGSVSTLTIQRTQQEDSAVYLCASSLGGAKDTQYFGPGTRLTVL.

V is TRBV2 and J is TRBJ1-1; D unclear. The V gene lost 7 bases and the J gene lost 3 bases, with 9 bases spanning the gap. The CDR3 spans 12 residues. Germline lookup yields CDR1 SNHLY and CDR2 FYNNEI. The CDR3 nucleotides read TGTGCCAGCAACCGGGCCTACACTGAAGCTTTCTTT. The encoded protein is CASNRAYTEAFF.

The CDR3 region has the DNA TGTGCCTGGAGTGACCGGGACGCGCAGTTCTTC. Its translation is CAWSDRDAQFF. The V call is TRBV30, the J call TRBJ2-1; the D call may be TRBD1 or TRBD2 (5 bases each). Between the trimmed V and J ends, which lost 1 base and 12 bases, there was a span of 10 bases. Germline V gene data show CDR1 as GTSNPN and CDR2 as SVGIG (reference sequence). The CDR3 extends over 11 amino acids.

Written as DNA, the CDR3 is TGTGCCAGCAGCCCGACAGGGAACAACTATGGCTACACCTTC. It encodes CASSPTGNNYGYTF. The chain is built from TRBV5-6 and TRBJ1-2, with 7 bases matching TRBD1. CDR1 and CDR2 (germline): SGHDT, YYEEEE. V lost 4 bases, J lost 2 bases, and 5 bases stayed unmatched. The CDR3 contains 14 residues.

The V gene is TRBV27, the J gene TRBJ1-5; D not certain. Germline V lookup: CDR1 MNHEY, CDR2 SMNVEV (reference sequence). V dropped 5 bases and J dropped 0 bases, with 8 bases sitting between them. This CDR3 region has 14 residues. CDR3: CASSPLGSNQPQHF. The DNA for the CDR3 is TGTGCCAGCAGTCCCCTGGGTAGCAATCAGCCCCAGCATTTT.

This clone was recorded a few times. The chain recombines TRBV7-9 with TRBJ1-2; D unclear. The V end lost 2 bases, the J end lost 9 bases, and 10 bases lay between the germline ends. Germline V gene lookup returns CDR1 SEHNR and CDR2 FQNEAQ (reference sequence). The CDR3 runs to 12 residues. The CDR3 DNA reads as TGTGCCAGCAGCTTAAGCGCGATACGCTACACCTTC. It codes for CASSLSAIRYTF.

CDR3 in amino acids: CASSSFQTRGAGELFF. The CDR3 coding sequence is TGTGCCAGCAGCTCCTTCCAGACCAGGGGGGCCGGGGAGCTGTTTTTT. The V call is TRBV7-2, the J call TRBJ2-2, with TRBD1 as a possible D gene (7 bases). Deletions cut 4 bases from V and 6 bases from J, with 18 bases between. The CDR3 is made up of 16 amino acids. From germline, CDR1 is SGHTA and CDR2 FQGNSA.

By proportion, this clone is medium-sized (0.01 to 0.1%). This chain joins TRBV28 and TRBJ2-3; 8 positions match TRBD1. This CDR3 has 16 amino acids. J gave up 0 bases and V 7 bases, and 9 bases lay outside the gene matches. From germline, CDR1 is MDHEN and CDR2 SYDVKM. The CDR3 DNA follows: TGTGCCAGCAACGATGGAAGGACAGGGAGCACAGATACGCAGTATTTT. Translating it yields CASNDGRTGSTDTQYF.

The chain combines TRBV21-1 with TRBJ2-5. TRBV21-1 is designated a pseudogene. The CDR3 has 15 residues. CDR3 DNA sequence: TGTGCCAGCAGCAAAGATGCTCCGGCCCAAGAGACCCAGTACTTC. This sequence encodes CASSKDAPAQETQYF.

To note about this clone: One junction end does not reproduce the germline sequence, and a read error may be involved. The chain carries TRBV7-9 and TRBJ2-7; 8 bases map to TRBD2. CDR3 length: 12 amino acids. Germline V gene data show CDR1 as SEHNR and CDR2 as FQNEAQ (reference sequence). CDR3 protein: CASSPAGGIECF. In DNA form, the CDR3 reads TGTGCCAGCAGCCCGGCGGGGGGAATCGAGTGCTTC.

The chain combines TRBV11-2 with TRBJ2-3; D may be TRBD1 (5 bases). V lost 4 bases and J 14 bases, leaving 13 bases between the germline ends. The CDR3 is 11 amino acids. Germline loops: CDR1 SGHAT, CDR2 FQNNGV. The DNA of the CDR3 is TGTGCCAGCAGCTCAATACGACAGTCGTATTTT. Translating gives CASSSIRQSYF.